The T cell receptor beta chain described here comes from a study of blood T cell repertoires in COVID-19. The method was immunoSEQ multiplex PCR; TCRdb's version includes in-frame clones alone and lacks a portion of them. The repertoire has about 310,000 clones, about 89% of them found once; the top ten carry around a tenth. The material sequenced was PBMCs or T cells enriched from blood (not recorded which). This sequence originates from a woman in her thirties or forties who had recovered from COVID-19.

This CDR3 reads CASSPGLDRSQPQHF. The CDR3 DNA follows: TGCGCCAGCAGCCCCGGGTTGGACAGATCTCAGCCCCAGCATTTT. The chain carries TRBV5-1 and TRBJ1-5; TRBD1 is a possible D gene (6 bases). Per the germline V gene, CDR1 is SGHRS and CDR2 is YFSETQ. The CDR3 contains 15 residues. Between the trimmed V and J ends, which lost 4 bases and 6 bases, there was a span of 17 bases.